This TCR beta chain was recovered during a study of response to subunit inactivated influenza vaccine. Regarding the study as a whole: Researchers suggested that each seasonal influenza vaccination recruits few new T cells.

The germline V gene has CDR1 LGHDT and CDR2 YNNKEL (reference sequence). Trimming removed 4 bases from V and 4 bases from J, with 13 bases in between. The CDR3 covers 15 residues. As to this clonotype: Antigen unknown.

TCRdb reanalysed the RT-PCR reads using MiXCR and keeps one entry per CDR3 protein. The sample lists about half a million distinct CDR3 sequences; 25% were seen once. This chain connects TRBV3-1 to TRBJ2-2; perhaps TRBD2 as D (6 bases). The receptor was isolated from a man aged 50 or older who received an inactivated influenza vaccine. The sample here was CD4+ T cells sorted from PBMCs, taken 5 days after vaccination. The CDR3 spells CASSRPGVGTGELFF. Here the CDR3 DNA reads TGTGCCAGCAGCCGTCCGGGAGTGGGCACCGGGGAGCTGTTTTTT.